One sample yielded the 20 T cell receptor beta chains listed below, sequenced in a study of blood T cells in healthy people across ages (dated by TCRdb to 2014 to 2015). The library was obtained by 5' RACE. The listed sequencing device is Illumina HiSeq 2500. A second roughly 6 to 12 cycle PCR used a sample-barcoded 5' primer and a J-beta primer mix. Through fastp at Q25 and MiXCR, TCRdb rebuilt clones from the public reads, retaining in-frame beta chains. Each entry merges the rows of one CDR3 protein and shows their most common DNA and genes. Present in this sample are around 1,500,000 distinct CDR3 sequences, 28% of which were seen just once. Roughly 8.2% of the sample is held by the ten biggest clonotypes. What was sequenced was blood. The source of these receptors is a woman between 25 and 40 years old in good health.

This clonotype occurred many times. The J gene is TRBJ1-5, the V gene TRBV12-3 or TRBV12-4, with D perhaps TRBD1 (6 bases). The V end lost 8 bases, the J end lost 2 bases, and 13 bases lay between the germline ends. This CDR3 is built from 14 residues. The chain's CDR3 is CASRRDNGNQPQHF. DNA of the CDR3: TGTGCCAGCCGTAGGGACAATGGCAATCAGCCCCAGCATTTT.

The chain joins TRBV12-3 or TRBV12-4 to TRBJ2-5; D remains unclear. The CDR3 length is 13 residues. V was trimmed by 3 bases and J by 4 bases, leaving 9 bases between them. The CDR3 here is CASSLNGRETQYF. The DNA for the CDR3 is TGTGCCAGCAGTTTGAATGGCCGAGAGACCCAGTACTTC.

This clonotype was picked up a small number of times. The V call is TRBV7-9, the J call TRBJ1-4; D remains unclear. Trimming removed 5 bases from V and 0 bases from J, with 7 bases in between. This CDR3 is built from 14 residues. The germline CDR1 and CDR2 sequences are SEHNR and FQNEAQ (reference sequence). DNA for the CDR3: TGTGCCAGCAGCCCAAGGTCAACTAATGAAAAACTGTTTTTT. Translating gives CASSPRSTNEKLFF.

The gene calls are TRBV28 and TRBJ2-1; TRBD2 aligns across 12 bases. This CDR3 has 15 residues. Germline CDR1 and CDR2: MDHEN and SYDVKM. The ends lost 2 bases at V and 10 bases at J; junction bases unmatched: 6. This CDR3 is CASSLRRLAGDEQFF. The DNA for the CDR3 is TGTGCCAGCAGTTTACGACGACTAGCGGGGGACGAGCAGTTCTTC.

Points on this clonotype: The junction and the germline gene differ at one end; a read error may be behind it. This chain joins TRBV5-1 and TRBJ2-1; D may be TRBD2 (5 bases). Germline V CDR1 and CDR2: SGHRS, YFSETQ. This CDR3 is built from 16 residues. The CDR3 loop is CASSLVATGRTSEQCF. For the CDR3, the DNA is TGCGCCAGCAGCTTGGTAGCGACCGGCCGGACGAGTGAGCAGTGCTTC.

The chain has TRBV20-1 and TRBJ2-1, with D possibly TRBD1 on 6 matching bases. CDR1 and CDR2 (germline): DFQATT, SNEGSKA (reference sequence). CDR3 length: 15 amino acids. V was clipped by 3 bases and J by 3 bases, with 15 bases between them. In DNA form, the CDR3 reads TGCAGTGCTAGTTTATTCCCCAGGGGCTACAATGAGCAGTTCTTC. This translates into CSASLFPRGYNEQFF.

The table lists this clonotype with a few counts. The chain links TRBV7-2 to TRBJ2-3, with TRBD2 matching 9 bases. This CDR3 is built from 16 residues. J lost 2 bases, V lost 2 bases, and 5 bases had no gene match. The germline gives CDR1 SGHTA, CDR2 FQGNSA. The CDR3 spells CASSLLASGNTDTQYF. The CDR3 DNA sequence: TGTGCCAGCAGCTTATTGGCTAGCGGGAACACAGATACGCAGTATTTT.

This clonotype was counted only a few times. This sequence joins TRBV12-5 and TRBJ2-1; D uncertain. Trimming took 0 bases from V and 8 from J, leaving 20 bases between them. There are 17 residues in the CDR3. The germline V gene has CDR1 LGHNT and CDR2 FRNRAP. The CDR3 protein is CASGLVHGIPDGDEQFF. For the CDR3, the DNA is TGTGCTAGTGGTTTGGTACACGGAATCCCGGACGGCGATGAGCAGTTCTTC.

The CDR3 nucleotides read TGTGCCAGCAGTTGGGGACAGAGAAGGGAAAAACTGTTTTTT. Translating it yields CASSWGQRREKLFF. This chain joins TRBV6-6 and TRBJ1-4; TRBD1 agrees at 7 bases. CDR1 and CDR2 from the germline V gene are MNHNY and SVGAGI (reference sequence). J was trimmed by 8 bases and V by 4 bases; bases with no gene match: 7. The CDR3 covers 14 residues.

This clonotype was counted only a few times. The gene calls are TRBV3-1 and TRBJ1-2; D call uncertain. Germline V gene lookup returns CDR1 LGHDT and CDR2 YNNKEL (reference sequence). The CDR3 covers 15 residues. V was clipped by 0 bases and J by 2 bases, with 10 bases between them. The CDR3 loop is CASSQDIEANYGYTF. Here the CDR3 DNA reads TGTGCCAGCAGCCAAGATATCGAGGCCAACTATGGCTACACCTTC.

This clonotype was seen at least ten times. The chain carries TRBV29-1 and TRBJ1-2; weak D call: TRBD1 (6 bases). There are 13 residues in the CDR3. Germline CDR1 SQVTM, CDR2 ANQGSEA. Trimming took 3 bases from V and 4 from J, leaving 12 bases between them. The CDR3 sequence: CSVDGRGSYGYTF. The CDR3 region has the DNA TGCAGCGTTGACGGCAGGGGAAGCTATGGCTACACCTTC.

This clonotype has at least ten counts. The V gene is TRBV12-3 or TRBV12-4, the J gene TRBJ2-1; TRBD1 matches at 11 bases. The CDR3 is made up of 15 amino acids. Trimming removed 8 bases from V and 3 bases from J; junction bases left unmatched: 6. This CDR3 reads CASSTGTGGYNEQFF. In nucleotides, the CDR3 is TGTGCCAGCTCGACCGGGACAGGGGGCTACAATGAGCAGTTCTTC.

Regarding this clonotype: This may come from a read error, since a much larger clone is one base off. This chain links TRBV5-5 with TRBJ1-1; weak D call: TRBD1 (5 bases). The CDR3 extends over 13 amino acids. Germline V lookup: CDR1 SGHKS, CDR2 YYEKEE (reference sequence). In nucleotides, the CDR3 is TGTGCCGGCAGCCCGTCGGGGGACACTGAAGCTTTCTTT. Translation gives CAGSPSGDTEAFF.

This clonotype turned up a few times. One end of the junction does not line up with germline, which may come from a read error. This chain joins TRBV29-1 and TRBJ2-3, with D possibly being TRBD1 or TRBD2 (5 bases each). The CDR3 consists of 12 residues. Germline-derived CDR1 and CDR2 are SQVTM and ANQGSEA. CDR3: CTGDPGTDTRYF. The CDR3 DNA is TGCACCGGGGACCCAGGCACAGATACGCGGTATTTT.

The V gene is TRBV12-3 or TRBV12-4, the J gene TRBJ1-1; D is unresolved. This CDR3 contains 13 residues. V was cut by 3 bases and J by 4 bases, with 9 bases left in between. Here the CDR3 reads CASSFGTATEAFF. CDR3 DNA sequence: TGTGCCAGCAGTTTTGGAACAGCCACTGAAGCTTTCTTT.

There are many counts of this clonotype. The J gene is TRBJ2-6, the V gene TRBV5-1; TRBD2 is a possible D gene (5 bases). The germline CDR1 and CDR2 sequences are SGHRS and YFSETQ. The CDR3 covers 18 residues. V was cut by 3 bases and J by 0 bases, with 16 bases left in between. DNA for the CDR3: TGCGCCAGCAGCTCTACTCGACTACACCTCTCTGGGGCCAACGTCCTGACTTTC. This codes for CASSSTRLHLSGANVLTF.

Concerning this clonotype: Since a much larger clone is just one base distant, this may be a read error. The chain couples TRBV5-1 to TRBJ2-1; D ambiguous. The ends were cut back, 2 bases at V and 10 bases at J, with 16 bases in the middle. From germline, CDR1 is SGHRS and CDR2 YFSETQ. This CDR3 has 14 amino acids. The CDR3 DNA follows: TGCGCCAGCAGCTTTCGTGACATATCCTACGAGCAGTTCTTC. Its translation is CASSFRDISYEQFF.

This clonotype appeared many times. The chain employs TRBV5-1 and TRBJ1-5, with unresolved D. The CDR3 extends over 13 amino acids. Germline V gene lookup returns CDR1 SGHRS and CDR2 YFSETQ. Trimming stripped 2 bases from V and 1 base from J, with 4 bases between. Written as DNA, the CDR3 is TGCGCCAGCAGCTTAGTGAGCAATCAGCCCCAGCATTTT. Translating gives CASSLVSNQPQHF.

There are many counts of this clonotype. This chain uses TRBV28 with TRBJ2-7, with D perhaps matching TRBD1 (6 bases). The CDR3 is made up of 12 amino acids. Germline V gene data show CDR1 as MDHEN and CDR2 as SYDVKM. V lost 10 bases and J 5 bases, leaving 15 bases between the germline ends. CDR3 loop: CATKTGFDEQYF. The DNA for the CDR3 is TGTGCCACAAAGACAGGTTTTGACGAGCAGTACTTC. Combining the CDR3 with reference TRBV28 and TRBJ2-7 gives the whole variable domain DVKVTQSSRYLVKRTGEKVFLECVQDMDHENMFWYRQDPGLGLRLIYFSYDVKMKEKGDIPEGYSVSREKKERFSLILESASTNQTSMYLCATKTGFDEQYFGPGTRLTVT.

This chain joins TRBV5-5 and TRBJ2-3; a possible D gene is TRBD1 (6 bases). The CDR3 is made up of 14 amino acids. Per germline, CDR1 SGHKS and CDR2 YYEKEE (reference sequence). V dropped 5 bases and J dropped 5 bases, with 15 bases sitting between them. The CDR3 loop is CASSGTTSRDTQYF. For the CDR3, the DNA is TGTGCCAGCAGTGGGACAACCTCGCGAGATACGCAGTATTTT.